The rows below give T cell receptor beta chains drawn from one sample of a study of CD8 T cells in Susac syndrome. TCRdb used MiXCR to reprocess the immunoSEQ multiplex PCR reads, holding one entry per CDR3 protein. The table has 150,000 to 200,000 distinct CDR3 sequences, 80% to 95% seen once; the top ten hold more than 0.11%. What was sequenced was CD4+ T cells from PBMCs. These receptor sequences come from a human donor in good health. Each CDR3 is given with its conserved first and last residue. Fields, in order: V gene, clone size, J gene, D gene, CDR3 DNA, CDR3 protein. The D gene is left open where the match is weak. A clone size is listed for some rows: how often the clone was seen (once, few, many), or a class if it is expanded.

v_gene: TRBV29-1
abundance: .
j_gene: TRBJ1-2
d_gene: TRBD1
CDR3nt: TGCAGCGTTGTTGCCCCCGGGACAGGGGTGTTTGGCTACACCTTC
CDR3aa: CSVVAPGTGVFGYTF

v_gene: TRBV20-1
abundance: once
j_gene: TRBJ1-1
d_gene: .
CDR3nt: TGCAGTGCTAGTCACGGGGTGGGTAGGACTGAAGCTTTCTTT
CDR3aa: CSASHGVGRTEAFF

v_gene: TRBV2
abundance: .
j_gene: TRBJ2-5
d_gene: .
CDR3nt: TGTGCCAGCAGTGAGGGTCGTCGGGAGACCCAGTACTTC
CDR3aa: CASSEGRRETQYF

v_gene: TRBV7-9
abundance: .
j_gene: TRBJ2-7
d_gene: .
CDR3nt: TGTGCCAGCAGCCAGAGCGGCGAGCGGCAGTACTTC
CDR3aa: CASSQSGERQYF

v_gene: TRBV20-1
abundance: .
j_gene: TRBJ1-1
d_gene: .
CDR3nt: TGCAGTGGGGGAGGGGTCACTGAAGCTTTCTTT
CDR3aa: CSGGGVTEAFF

v_gene: TRBV5-4
abundance: once
j_gene: TRBJ1-2
d_gene: .
CDR3nt: TGTGCCAGCAGCTCAGATAACTATGGCTACACCTTC
CDR3aa: CASSSDNYGYTF

v_gene: TRBV10-3
abundance: .
j_gene: TRBJ2-1
d_gene: .
CDR3nt: TGTGCCATCAGTCCTACAGCAGACCATGAGCAGTTCTTC
CDR3aa: CAISPTADHEQFF

v_gene: TRBV7-3
abundance: .
j_gene: TRBJ2-3
d_gene: .
CDR3nt: TGTGCCAGCAGCTTCGGAGGGGGAAACACAGATACGCAGTATTTT
CDR3aa: CASSFGGGNTDTQYF

v_gene: TRBV29-1
abundance: .
j_gene: TRBJ1-1
d_gene: .
CDR3nt: TGCAGCGTTGCGGGCCGTGGTGACACTGAAGCTTTCTTT
CDR3aa: CSVAGRGDTEAFF

v_gene: TRBV20-1
abundance: .
j_gene: TRBJ1-4
d_gene: TRBD1
CDR3nt: TGCAGTGCTTCCGGGACAGGGACTGAAAAACTGTTTTTT
CDR3aa: CSASGTGTEKLFF

v_gene: TRBV12-3/TRBV12-4
abundance: .
j_gene: TRBJ2-4
d_gene: TRBD1
CDR3nt: TGTGCCAGCGGCGGACAGGGACAAAACATTCAGTACTTC
CDR3aa: CASGGQGQNIQYF

v_gene: TRBV4-1
abundance: once
j_gene: TRBJ1-5
d_gene: .
CDR3nt: TGCGCCAGCAGCCAAGGGCAGGTTATCAATCAGCCCCAGCATTTT
CDR3aa: CASSQGQVINQPQHF

v_gene: TRBV5-1
abundance: .
j_gene: TRBJ2-7
d_gene: .
CDR3nt: TGCGCCAGCAGCTTGGCTACGGGACTCCCTTTGCAGTACTTC
CDR3aa: CASSLATGLPLQYF

v_gene: TRBV20-1
abundance: .
j_gene: TRBJ1-5
d_gene: TRBD1
CDR3nt: TGCAGTGCTTCCAGGGGGGATTATCAGCCCCAGCATTTT
CDR3aa: CSASRGDYQPQHF

v_gene: TRBV6-6
abundance: .
j_gene: TRBJ1-5
d_gene: .
CDR3nt: TGTGCCAGCAGTTACTCGAGCAGGGACCATCAGCCCCAGCATTTT
CDR3aa: CASSYSSRDHQPQHF

v_gene: TRBV12-3/TRBV12-4
abundance: .
j_gene: TRBJ1-2
d_gene: TRBD1
CDR3nt: TGTGCCAGCAGTACAGGGGTGGGGGAGCGGGGCTACACCTTC
CDR3aa: CASSTGVGERGYTF

v_gene: TRBV6-2/TRBV6-3
abundance: .
j_gene: TRBJ2-5
d_gene: TRBD1
CDR3nt: TGTGCCAGCAGTCAAAGACAGGGGGGGCAAGAGACCCAGTACTTC
CDR3aa: CASSQRQGGQETQYF

v_gene: TRBV29-1
abundance: once
j_gene: TRBJ1-1
d_gene: .
CDR3nt: TGCAGCGTTGCTTTGGGGTTGAACACTGAAGCTTTCTTT
CDR3aa: CSVALGLNTEAFF

v_gene: TRBV4-1
abundance: .
j_gene: TRBJ2-5
d_gene: .
CDR3nt: TGCGCCAGCAGCCAAGGGATGCTAGCGGAGACCCAGTACTTC
CDR3aa: CASSQGMLAETQYF

v_gene: TRBV7-9
abundance: once
j_gene: TRBJ2-1
d_gene: TRBD2
CDR3nt: TGTGCCAGCAGCGCCGGGACTAGCGGGTCCCTTTGGGATGAGCAGTTCTTC
CDR3aa: CASSAGTSGSLWDEQFF

v_gene: TRBV20-1
abundance: .
j_gene: TRBJ2-1
d_gene: TRBD2
CDR3nt: TGCAGTGCTAGAGGCCTGAGCGGGGGGGCTAATGAGCAGTTCTTC
CDR3aa: CSARGLSGGANEQFF

v_gene: TRBV7-2
abundance: .
j_gene: TRBJ1-5
d_gene: TRBD1
CDR3nt: TGTGCCAGCAGCGTAGGGGGCGCGAGCAATCAGCCCCAGCATTTT
CDR3aa: CASSVGGASNQPQHF

v_gene: TRBV4-1
abundance: .
j_gene: TRBJ1-4
d_gene: .
CDR3nt: TGCGCCAGCAGCCGCCTCGAGGCCGCGGATGAAAAACTGTTTTTT
CDR3aa: CASSRLEAADEKLFF

v_gene: TRBV7-9
abundance: .
j_gene: TRBJ1-2
d_gene: .
CDR3nt: TGTGCCAGCAGCTTAGGTTGGCAGACCGCCTTC
CDR3aa: CASSLGWQTAF

v_gene: TRBV5-5
abundance: .
j_gene: TRBJ2-5
d_gene: TRBD2
CDR3nt: TGTGCCAGCAGCCCGGGACTAGGCCAAGAGACCCAGTACTTC
CDR3aa: CASSPGLGQETQYF

v_gene: TRBV5-1
abundance: .
j_gene: TRBJ1-6
d_gene: .
CDR3nt: TGCGCCAGCAGCTTGGTTCAGGGATTCCTCCACTTT
CDR3aa: CASSLVQGFLHF

v_gene: TRBV7-8
abundance: .
j_gene: TRBJ2-5
d_gene: .
CDR3nt: TGTGCCAGCAGCTTAGGGCAGACGCCTGAGACCCAGTACTTC
CDR3aa: CASSLGQTPETQYF

v_gene: TRBV6-5
abundance: .
j_gene: TRBJ1-6
d_gene: .
CDR3nt: TGTGCCAGCAGACCCAGATCGAGTAATTCACCCCTCCACTTT
CDR3aa: CASRPRSSNSPLHF

v_gene: TRBV29-1
abundance: .
j_gene: TRBJ1-6
d_gene: .
CDR3nt: TGCAGCGTTGAAGAGGAGTATGGTTCACCCCTCCACTTT
CDR3aa: CSVEEEYGSPLHF

v_gene: TRBV21-1
abundance: .
j_gene: TRBJ2-7
d_gene: .
CDR3nt: TGTGCCAGCAGCAAAGATGTCAGGACAGGGGCCTTTAGTTACGAGCAGTACTTC
CDR3aa: CASSKDVRTGAFSYEQYF

v_gene: TRBV20-1
abundance: .
j_gene: TRBJ2-7
d_gene: .
CDR3nt: TGCAGTGCTAGACAAATGACATCCCGGGAGCAGTACTTC
CDR3aa: CSARQMTSREQYF

v_gene: TRBV12-3/TRBV12-4
abundance: few
j_gene: TRBJ1-5
d_gene: TRBD1
CDR3nt: TGTGCCAGCAGCGAAGAGACAGGGAGCAATCAGCCCCAGCATTTT
CDR3aa: CASSEETGSNQPQHF

v_gene: TRBV12-3/TRBV12-4
abundance: .
j_gene: TRBJ2-7
d_gene: .
CDR3nt: TGTGCCAGCAGTTTAGGCGGGGTTAACTACGAGCAGTACTTC
CDR3aa: CASSLGGVNYEQYF

v_gene: TRBV2
abundance: .
j_gene: TRBJ2-2
d_gene: .
CDR3nt: TGTGCCAGCAGTGGGGGGCACACCGGGGAGCTGTTTTTT
CDR3aa: CASSGGHTGELFF

v_gene: TRBV6-5
abundance: .
j_gene: TRBJ1-2
d_gene: TRBD1
CDR3nt: TGTGCCAGCAGTCGACAGGGATCTAACTATGGCTACACCTTC
CDR3aa: CASSRQGSNYGYTF

v_gene: TRBV6-1
abundance: .
j_gene: TRBJ2-1
d_gene: .
CDR3nt: TGTGCCAGCAGTTTTCAAAGATTTTGGGAGCAGTTCTTC
CDR3aa: CASSFQRFWEQFF

v_gene: TRBV10-3
abundance: .
j_gene: TRBJ2-2
d_gene: .
CDR3nt: TGTGCCATCAGAATGGGGTCGAACACCGGGGAGCTGTTTTTT
CDR3aa: CAIRMGSNTGELFF

v_gene: TRBV6-1
abundance: .
j_gene: TRBJ2-3
d_gene: .
CDR3nt: TGTGCCAGCAAGGAAGGGCTGAACTCAGATACGCAGTATTTT
CDR3aa: CASKEGLNSDTQYF

v_gene: TRBV20-1
abundance: .
j_gene: TRBJ1-5
d_gene: .
CDR3nt: TGCAGTGCTAGAGATCCCAGGGGATCTAGCAATCAGCCCCAGCATTTT
CDR3aa: CSARDPRGSSNQPQHF

v_gene: TRBV18
abundance: few
j_gene: TRBJ2-3
d_gene: TRBD2
CDR3nt: TGTGCCAGCTCACCAGGCACTAGCGGGACAGATACGCAGTATTTT
CDR3aa: CASSPGTSGTDTQYF

v_gene: TRBV7-2
abundance: .
j_gene: TRBJ2-1
d_gene: .
CDR3nt: TGTGCCAGCAGCTCCGCGCGGTGGTCGGATGAGCAGTTCTTC
CDR3aa: CASSSARWSDEQFF

v_gene: TRBV20-1
abundance: .
j_gene: TRBJ2-7
d_gene: TRBD1
CDR3nt: TGCAGTGCTAGTCAGGGACAGGCCTACTCCTACGAGCAGTACTTC
CDR3aa: CSASQGQAYSYEQYF

v_gene: TRBV27
abundance: .
j_gene: TRBJ1-2
d_gene: TRBD1
CDR3nt: TGTGCCAGCAGTTTTAGGTCCTCGGGACAGGCCGACTATGGCTACACCTTC
CDR3aa: CASSFRSSGQADYGYTF

v_gene: TRBV29-1
abundance: .
j_gene: TRBJ2-5
d_gene: .
CDR3nt: TGCAGCGCTCCACACCAAGATGAGACCCAGTACTTC
CDR3aa: CSAPHQDETQYF

v_gene: TRBV29-1
abundance: .
j_gene: TRBJ1-1
d_gene: .
CDR3nt: TGCAGCGGGAGAGGACAGACGAACACTGAAGCTTTCTTT
CDR3aa: CSGRGQTNTEAFF

v_gene: TRBV11-2
abundance: .
j_gene: TRBJ2-2
d_gene: .
CDR3nt: TGTGCCAGCAGCTTAGAATGGGGGGCCCAGAACACCGGGGAGCTGTTTTTT
CDR3aa: CASSLEWGAQNTGELFF

v_gene: TRBV30
abundance: .
j_gene: TRBJ2-7
d_gene: TRBD1
CDR3nt: TGTGCCTGGAAGCCAACCGGGACAGTGTCCTACGAGCAGTACTTC
CDR3aa: CAWKPTGTVSYEQYF